This T cell receptor (beta chain) was captured in a study of CD8 T cells in Susac syndrome. The study's findings and limits: Detection of Susac-specific public clones gave around 16 in total CD8+ repertoires and 4 or 5 in CD8+ TEMRA repertoires.

The authors reverse transcribed roughly 0.5 to 1 ug RNA with random hexamers. TCRdb re-derived calls from the immunoSEQ multiplex PCR reads in MiXCR, one entry per CDR3 protein. The table lists about 110,000 distinct CDR3 sequences, 94% of them singletons. The length of the CDR3 is 15 residues. The V gene end was trimmed by 8 bases and the J gene end by 0 bases; junction bases not matched to a gene: 2. Germline CDR1 LNHNV, CDR2 YYDKDF (reference sequence). In the case of this clonotype: Its antigen is still unknown.

Sequenced input: CD8+ T cells from PBMCs. The source of this sequence is a human donor with Susac syndrome. J is TRBJ2-6 and V is TRBV15; 9 positions agree with TRBD1. CDR3 amino acids: CATQDRGSGANVLTF. The CDR3 nucleotides are TGTGCCACCCAGGACAGGGGCTCTGGGGCCAACGTCCTGACTTTC. Full variable domain (outside the CDR3, taken from reference TRBV15 and TRBJ2-6): DAMVIQNPRYQVTQFGKPVTLSCSQTLNHNVMYWYQQKSSQAPKLLFHYYDKDFNNEADTPDNFQSRRPNTSFCFLDIRSPGLGDTAMYLCATQDRGSGANVLTFGAGSRLTVL.